Each of the 26 T cell receptor beta chains below was sequenced from the same sample in a study of T-cell memory formation after mild COVID-19. TCRdb independently ran MiXCR on the 5' RACE reads; one entry per CDR3 protein. This sample has 350,000 or so distinct CDR3 sequences; 20% to 25% occur once, and the top ten carry approximately 22%. Sequenced sample: PBMCs or a T cell subset sorted from them (not recorded which). The source of these receptors is a man between 18 and 35 years old who had mild COVID-19 (a few samples of this study predate the infection). Cell type and time point are not known.

The chain has TRBV15 and TRBJ1-3, with D possibly TRBD1 on 6 matching bases. Between the trimmed V and J ends, which lost 7 bases and 7 bases, there was a span of 11 bases. Germline V gene sequence: CDR1 LNHNV, CDR2 YYDKDF (reference sequence). The CDR3 is 12 residues long. The CDR3 loop is CATMEQGNTIYF. The DNA of the CDR3 is TGTGCCACCATGGAGCAGGGGAACACCATATATTTT.

There are a few counts of this clonotype. Here the CDR3 DNA reads TGTGCCAGCAGTTCCGAGTCCTACGAGCAGTACGTC. It yields the protein CASSSESYEQYV. The gene calls are TRBV28 and TRBJ2-7, with D hard to call. V was shortened by 4 bases and J by 1 base, with 5 bases between the two germline ends. Per germline, CDR1 MDHEN and CDR2 SYDVKM. CDR3 length: 12 amino acids.

On this clonotype itself: One junction end disagrees with the germline gene, perhaps due to a read error. The V gene is TRBV4-1, the J gene TRBJ2-7; tentatively, D is TRBD1 (5 bases). The CDR3 totals 15 residues. From germline, CDR1 is MGHRA and CDR2 YSYEKL. The DNA for the CDR3 is TGCGCCTGCAGCCAAGTGGGGCAGGGCCTGGCCGAGCAGTACTTC. The encoded protein is CACSQVGQGLAEQYF.

Regarding this clonotype: Mismatch with germline at one junction end may stem from a read error. The chain's CDR3 is CASSYSSGGRLQYLLF. The DNA of the CDR3 is TGTGCCAGCAGTTACTCTAGCGGGGGGCGTCTACAATATCTTCTCTTC. The chain employs TRBV6-5 and TRBJ2-1; 10 bases align to TRBD2. In germline, CDR1 is MNHEY, CDR2 SVGAGI. This CDR3 has 16 amino acids.

Only a few counts were recorded for this clonotype. J is TRBJ2-5 and V is TRBV7-7, with 7 bases that match TRBD1. V shed 5 bases, J shed 5 bases, and the junction held 8 bases outside the gene matches. Per germline, CDR1 SSHAT and CDR2 FNYEAQ (reference sequence). The CDR3 spans 14 residues. This CDR3 reads CASSTQEGAETQYF. The CDR3 DNA sequence: TGTGCCAGCAGCACACAAGAGGGGGCCGAGACCCAGTACTTC.

This clonotype was counted at least ten times. The chain links TRBV6-5 to TRBJ1-2; possibly TRBD1 for D (6 bases). The V gene lost 0 bases and the J gene lost 4 bases, with 6 bases spanning the gap. The germline gives CDR1 MNHEY, CDR2 SVGAGI. This CDR3 has 13 amino acids. DNA for the CDR3: TGTGCCAGCAGTTACTCAGGGGGCTATGGCTACACCTTC. As protein: CASSYSGGYGYTF.

Ten or more counts support this clonotype. The V gene is TRBV20-1, the J gene TRBJ1-1, with D possibly being TRBD1 (5 bases). This CDR3 has 13 amino acids. V dropped 3 bases and J dropped 1 base, with 9 bases sitting between them. CDR1 is DFQATT, CDR2 SNEGSKA, per germline (reference sequence). The DNA for the CDR3 is TGCAGTGCTAGGGGGGGGAGGAACACTGAAGCTTTCTTT. It translates to CSARGGRNTEAFF.

This clonotype was counted only a few times. The rearrangement links TRBV15 to TRBJ2-1; D is unclear. The germline V gene has CDR1 LNHNV and CDR2 YYDKDF (reference sequence). The V and J ends lost 3 bases and 7 bases respectively, with 25 bases between them. This CDR3 is 18 amino acids long. CDR3 residues: CATSSGVSETTPENEQFF. The CDR3 DNA reads as TGTGCCACCAGCAGTGGAGTCTCGGAGACAACCCCGGAGAATGAGCAGTTCTTC.

The chain recombines TRBV4-1 with TRBJ1-4, with D uncertain. The CDR3 runs 16 residues. Germline CDR1 and CDR2: MGHRA and YSYEKL. V shed 3 bases and J shed 4 bases, with 15 bases lying between them. In nucleotides, the CDR3 is TGCGCCAGCAGCCATCCCCGCCCGCAGATTAATGAAAAACTGTTTTTT. This encodes CASSHPRPQINEKLFF.

In this sample, this clonotype turned up once. The chain joins TRBV7-2 to TRBJ1-1; D is uncertain. This CDR3 spans 15 amino acids. V dropped 4 bases and J dropped 6 bases, with 18 bases sitting between them. In germline, CDR1 is SGHTA, CDR2 FQGNSA. As DNA, the CDR3 is TGTGCCAGCAGCTCCTATCTCGGAGGCCCAGCTGAAGCTTTCTTT. Protein product: CASSSYLGGPAEAFF.

The CDR3 coding sequence is TGCGCCAGCAGCCACGAGGGACAGGGGAAGACCCAGTACTTC. This translates into CASSHEGQGKTQYF. The V call is TRBV5-1, the J call TRBJ2-5; TRBD1 matches at 10 bases. Trimming took 4 bases from V and 6 from J; bases not matched to a gene: 6. Per the germline V gene, CDR1 is SGHRS and CDR2 is YFSETQ. The CDR3 has 14 residues.

This clonotype was detected only a few times. The CDR3 coding sequence is TGTGCCAGCAGTTACTCGGACAGACCCCAAGGGGGCTACACCTTC. This translates into CASSYSDRPQGGYTF. The gene calls are TRBV6-5 and TRBJ1-2, with a tentative D call TRBD1 (6 bases). Germline V lookup: CDR1 MNHEY, CDR2 SVGAGI. V was pared by 0 bases and J by 8 bases, with 16 bases between. The CDR3 spans 15 residues.

In this sample, this clonotype turned up a few times. The genes are TRBV4-1 and TRBJ2-2; 9 nucleotides line up with TRBD1. Germline values: CDR1 MGHRA, CDR2 YSYEKL. With 3 bases clipped from V and 5 bases from J, the junction kept 7 bases outside the gene matches. The CDR3 sequence is 16 residues long. The CDR3 DNA reads as TGCGCCAGCAGCCAGAGGGGGACAGGGTTGACCGGGGAGCTGTTTTTT. Amino acids: CASSQRGTGLTGELFF.

The V call is TRBV18, the J call TRBJ1-5, with D unresolved. V was clipped by 4 bases and J by 4 bases, with 17 bases between them. Germline V gene lookup returns CDR1 KGHSH and CDR2 LQKENI. The CDR3 extends over 16 amino acids. The CDR3 sequence is CASSLHFGIVNQPQHF. The CDR3 nucleotides are TGTGCCAGCTCACTCCATTTCGGTATTGTAAATCAGCCCCAGCATTTT.

The chain has TRBV6-2 or TRBV6-3 and TRBJ2-1, with 9 nucleotides matching TRBD1. The germline V gene encodes CDR1 MNHEY and CDR2 SVGEGT. V shed 4 bases and J 8 bases; nucleotides not matched to a gene: 6. The CDR3 runs to 14 residues. CDR3: CASSSWTGADEQFF. The CDR3 nucleotides read TGTGCCAGCAGTTCCTGGACAGGGGCGGATGAGCAGTTCTTC.

The chain employs TRBV4-1 and TRBJ1-2; D possibly corresponds to TRBD1 (5 bases). Trimming shortened V by 2 bases and J by 4 bases, and 14 bases separated the two germline ends. Germline CDR1 and CDR2: MGHRA and YSYEKL. This CDR3 contains 15 residues. CDR3 sequence: CASSQHPGTGYGYTF. For the CDR3, the DNA is TGCGCCAGCAGCCAACACCCCGGGACCGGCTATGGCTACACCTTC.

The rearrangement joins TRBV7-3 to TRBJ2-2; D remains ambiguous. Germline lookup yields CDR1 SGHTA and CDR2 FQGTGA. Trimming pared 2 bases from V and 0 bases from J, leaving 10 bases between. The CDR3 is 16 residues long. The CDR3 here is CASSLGQVTNTGELFF. Here the CDR3 DNA reads TGTGCCAGCAGCTTAGGGCAGGTCACGAACACCGGGGAGCTGTTTTTT.

V usage is TRBV7-2 and J usage is TRBJ1-4; no clear D gene. Trimming removed 4 bases from V and 8 bases from J, with 14 bases in between. Per germline, CDR1 SGHTA and CDR2 FQGNSA. This CDR3 spans 14 amino acids. This CDR3 is CASSSPGPWEKLFF. The CDR3 DNA follows: TGTGCCAGCAGCTCACCGGGCCCCTGGGAAAAACTGTTTTTT.

The chain combines TRBV10-3 with TRBJ2-3, with 11 bases that match TRBD1. This CDR3 comprises 16 residues. Losses at the gene ends were 5 bases for V and 4 bases for J; bases not matched to a gene: 8. Germline V gives CDR1 ENHRY, CDR2 SYGVKD. The CDR3 DNA sequence: TGTGCCATCAGTTCCGGGACAGGGGGATTCTCAGATACGCAGTATTTT. It is translated as CAISSGTGGFSDTQYF.

The chain carries TRBV12-3 or TRBV12-4 and TRBJ1-4; no clear D gene. This CDR3 spans 12 amino acids. V was pared by 4 bases and J by 6 bases, with 6 bases between. CDR3 protein: CASSSSDEKLFF. As DNA, the CDR3 is TGTGCCAGCAGTTCTTCAGATGAAAAACTGTTTTTT.

The chain is built from TRBV5-1 and TRBJ2-1, with 7 bases lining up with TRBD1. The CDR3 contains 14 residues. V was pared by 3 bases and J by 8 bases, with 8 bases of the junction left unmatched. Germline CDR1 reads SGHRS; CDR2 reads YFSETQ. CDR3 nucleotides: TGCGCCAGCAGCTCTCAACAGGGGTGGTATGAGCAGTTCTTC. Amino acids: CASSSQQGWYEQFF. The variable domain in full, completed from reference TRBV5-1 and TRBJ2-1, reads KAGVTQTPRYLIKTRGQQVTLSCSPISGHRSVSWYQQTPGQGLQFLFEYFSETQRNKGNFPGRFSGRQFSNSRSEMNVSTLELGDSALYLCASSSQQGWYEQFFGPGTRLTVL.

In its sample, this clonotype was seen a few times. DNA for the CDR3: TGTGCCAGCCGCATCAAGGCGGGGACCTACGAGCAGTACTTC. This codes for CASRIKAGTYEQYF. The V and J genes are TRBV7-3 and TRBJ2-7, with a weak D call TRBD2 (6 bases). The CDR3 sequence is 14 residues long. Germline V gene lookup returns CDR1 SGHTA and CDR2 FQGTGA. Trimming took off 8 bases at V and 2 bases at J, with 16 bases between the two ends.

This clonotype was seen a handful of times. For the CDR3, the DNA is TGCAGTGCTGAGCCCTGGGCCTCTGGAAACACCATATATTTT. Translation gives CSAEPWASGNTIYF. The V and J genes are TRBV20-1 and TRBJ1-3; D is unresolved. V dropped 5 bases and J dropped 0 bases, with 11 bases sitting between them. This CDR3 has 14 amino acids. Germline loops: CDR1 DFQATT, CDR2 SNEGSKA (reference sequence).

This clonotype was counted between two and nine times. The chain is built from TRBV5-1 and TRBJ2-5; 14 bases match TRBD2. The J segment lost 5 bases and the V segment lost 3 bases, leaving 9 bases of the junction unmatched. The CDR3 extends over 17 amino acids. Germline-derived CDR1 and CDR2 are SGHRS and YFSETQ. CDR3 sequence: CASSWGLAGVLSETQYF. DNA of the CDR3: TGCGCCAGCAGCTGGGGACTAGCGGGGGTGCTCAGTGAGACCCAGTACTTC.

The chain combines TRBV5-1 with TRBJ1-4, with a possible D match to TRBD1 (6 bases). V was pared by 4 bases and J by 7 bases, with 11 bases between. The germline CDR1 and CDR2 sequences are SGHRS and YFSETQ. The CDR3 is 13 amino acids. The CDR3 sequence: CASSVGAGEKLFF. CDR3 bases: TGCGCCAGCAGCGTGGGGGCTGGTGAAAAACTGTTTTTT.

This chain links TRBV29-1 with TRBJ2-1, with 10 nucleotides matching TRBD2. The CDR3 contains 13 residues. Germline V gene lookup returns CDR1 SQVTM and CDR2 ANQGSEA. V lost 4 bases, J lost 10 bases, and 7 bases stayed unmatched. This CDR3 reads CSVGIAGGREQFF. The DNA of the CDR3 is TGCAGCGTTGGGATAGCGGGGGGTAGGGAGCAGTTCTTC.